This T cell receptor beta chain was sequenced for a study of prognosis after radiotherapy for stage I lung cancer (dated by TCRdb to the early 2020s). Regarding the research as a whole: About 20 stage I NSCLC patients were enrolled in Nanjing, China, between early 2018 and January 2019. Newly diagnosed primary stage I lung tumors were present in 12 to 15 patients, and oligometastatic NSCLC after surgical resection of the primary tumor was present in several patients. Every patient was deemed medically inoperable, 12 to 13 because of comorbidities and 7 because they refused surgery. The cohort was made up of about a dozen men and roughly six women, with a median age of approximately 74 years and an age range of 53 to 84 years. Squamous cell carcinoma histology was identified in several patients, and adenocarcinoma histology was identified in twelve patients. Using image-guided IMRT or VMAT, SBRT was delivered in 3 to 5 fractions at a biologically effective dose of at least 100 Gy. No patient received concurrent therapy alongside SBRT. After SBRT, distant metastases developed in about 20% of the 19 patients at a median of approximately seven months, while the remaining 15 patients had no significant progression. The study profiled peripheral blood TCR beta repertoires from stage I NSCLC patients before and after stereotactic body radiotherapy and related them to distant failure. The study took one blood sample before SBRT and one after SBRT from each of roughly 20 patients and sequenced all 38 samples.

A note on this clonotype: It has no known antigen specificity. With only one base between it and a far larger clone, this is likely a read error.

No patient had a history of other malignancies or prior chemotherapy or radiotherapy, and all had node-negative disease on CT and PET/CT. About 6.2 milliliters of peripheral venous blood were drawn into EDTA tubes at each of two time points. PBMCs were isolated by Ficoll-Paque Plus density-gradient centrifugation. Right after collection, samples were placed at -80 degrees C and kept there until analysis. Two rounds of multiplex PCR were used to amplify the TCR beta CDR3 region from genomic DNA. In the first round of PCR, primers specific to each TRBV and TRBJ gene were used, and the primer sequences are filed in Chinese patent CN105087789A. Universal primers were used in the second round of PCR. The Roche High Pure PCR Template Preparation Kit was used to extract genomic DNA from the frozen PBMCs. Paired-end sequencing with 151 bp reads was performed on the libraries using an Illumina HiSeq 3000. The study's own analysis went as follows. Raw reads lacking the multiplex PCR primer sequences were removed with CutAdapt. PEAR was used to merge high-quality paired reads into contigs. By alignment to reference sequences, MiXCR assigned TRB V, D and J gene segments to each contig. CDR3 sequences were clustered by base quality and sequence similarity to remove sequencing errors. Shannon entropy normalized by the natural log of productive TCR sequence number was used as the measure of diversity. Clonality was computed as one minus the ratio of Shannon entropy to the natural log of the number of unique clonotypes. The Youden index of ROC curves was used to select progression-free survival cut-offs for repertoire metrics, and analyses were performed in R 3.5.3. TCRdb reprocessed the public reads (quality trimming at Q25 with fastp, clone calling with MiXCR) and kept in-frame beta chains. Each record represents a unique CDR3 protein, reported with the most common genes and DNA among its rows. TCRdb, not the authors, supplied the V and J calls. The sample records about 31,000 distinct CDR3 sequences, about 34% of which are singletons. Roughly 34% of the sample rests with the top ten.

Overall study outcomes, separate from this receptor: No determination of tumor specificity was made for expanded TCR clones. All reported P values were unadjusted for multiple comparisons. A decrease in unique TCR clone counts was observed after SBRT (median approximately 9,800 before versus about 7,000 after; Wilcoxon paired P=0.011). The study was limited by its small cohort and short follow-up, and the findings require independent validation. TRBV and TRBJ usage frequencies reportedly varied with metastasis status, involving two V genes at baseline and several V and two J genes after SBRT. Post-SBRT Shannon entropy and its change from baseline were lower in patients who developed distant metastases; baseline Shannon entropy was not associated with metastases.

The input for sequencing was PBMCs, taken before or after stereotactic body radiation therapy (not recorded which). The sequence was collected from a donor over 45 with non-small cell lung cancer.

The nucleotide sequence reads as follows: TGTGCCAGCGGGGTGGACACGCAAGAGACCCAGTACTTC. This yields the protein CASGVDTQETQYF. The sequence is built from TRBV2 and TRBJ2-1; possibly the D gene is TRBD1, per 5 matching bases. The assigned J gene may be wrong: the sequence end matches TRBJ2-5 better. CDR1 and CDR2, looked up from the germline V gene, are SNHLY and FYNNEI. The CDR3 numbers 13 residues from cysteine through phenylalanine. Only the CDR3 part of the read is kept: 39 bases, read in frame from the first base.